Sequencing of this TCR beta chain was carried out in a study of Ad26.COV2.S vaccination and SARS-CoV-2 variants. Study context: The authors gave Ad26.COV2.S intramuscularly, either once or twice 56 days apart.

Treatment: around 19 received Ad26.COV2.S at low or high dose, single or two shots; about 5 received placebo; per-sample allocation not given. Following the first vaccine or placebo injection, samples were taken on day 63. Boston hosted the donor, who was an adult aged 18-55 years. Profiling relied on immunoSEQ multiplex PCR, and the TCRdb table lists in-frame clones only, not all of them. The sample yields about 420,000 clones, 70% to 90% seen once. The source of this sequence is a person aged 18-65 years who received the Ad26.COV2.S COVID-19 vaccine or a placebo. Sequenced material: peripheral blood, taken in a trial of Ad26.COV2.S vaccine versus placebo.

The chain's CDR3 is CASSVDRGNRNSPLHF. The CDR3 DNA is TGTGCCAGCAGCGTAGACAGGGGGAATCGTAATTCACCCCTCCACTTT. The chain employs TRBV7-9 and TRBJ1-6, with 9 nucleotides matching TRBD1. The CDR3 is 16 amino acids. In germline, CDR1 is SEHNR, CDR2 FQNEAQ (reference sequence). J lost 6 bases, V lost 5 bases, and 8 bases had no gene match.